Each of the 5 T cell receptor beta chains below was sequenced from the same sample in a study of shared clonotypes between healthy human individuals. Assay used: immunoSEQ multiplex PCR; TCRdb lists only in-frame clones, some missing. The repertoire holds about 650,000 clones, with 95% to 96% as singletons. CD45RO negativity and positive selection for CCR7 defined naive CD8 cells, a population that excluded terminally differentiated effector memory CD45RA+ cells. What was sequenced was naive CD8+ T cells sorted from blood. Every receptor here comes from a woman between 25 and 40 years old in good health.

Written as DNA, the CDR3 is TGTGCCAGCAGTCTACAGGGGTTCGGGGCCAACGTCCTGACTTTC. It translates to CASSLQGFGANVLTF. The chain carries TRBV6-5 and TRBJ2-6; TRBD1 matches 7 bases. The CDR3 covers 15 residues. CDR1 is MNHEY, CDR2 SVGAGI, per germline. V trimming: 5 bases; J trimming: 4 bases; junction bases outside the gene matches: 5.

Details on this clone: Other nucleotide sequences in the sample specify the same CDR3. The chain links TRBV27 to TRBJ1-1; TRBD1 matches at 7 bases. The germline V gene encodes CDR1 MNHEY and CDR2 SMNVEV (reference sequence). J was trimmed by 2 bases and V by 2 bases; bases with no gene match: 2. This CDR3 is built from 14 residues. The chain's CDR3 is CASSLRQGNTEAFF. The CDR3 coding sequence is TGTGCCAGCAGTTTAAGACAGGGAAACACTGAAGCTTTCTTT.

The chain combines TRBV27 with TRBJ2-7; D not certain. Germline-derived CDR1 and CDR2 are MNHEY and SMNVEV (reference sequence). With 2 bases removed from V and 0 bases from J, the gap between germline ends came to 8 bases. The CDR3 covers 14 residues. This CDR3 reads CASSLNPSSYEQYF. The CDR3 DNA follows: TGTGCCAGCAGTTTAAACCCCAGCTCCTACGAGCAGTACTTC.

V and J are TRBV2 and TRBJ2-7, with TRBD1 identical over 9 bases. The CDR3 is 11 amino acids. V trimming: 3 bases; J trimming: 9 bases; junction bases outside the gene matches: 0. The germline V gene encodes CDR1 SNHLY and CDR2 FYNNEI. The CDR3 DNA reads TGTGCCAGCAGTGAGACAGGGGGGCAGTACTTC. This sequence encodes CASSETGGQYF. Supplemented by reference TRBV2 and TRBJ2-7, the full variable domain reads EPEVTQTPSHQVTQMGQEVILRCVPISNHLYFYWYRQILGQKVEFLVSFYNNEISEKSEIFDDQFSVERPDGSNFTLKIRSTKLEDSAMYFCASSETGGQYFGPGTRLTVT.

The V call is TRBV28, the J call TRBJ2-1; 11 nucleotides line up with TRBD2. The CDR3 is made up of 15 amino acids. The V segment lost 6 bases and the J segment 4 bases; nucleotides outside the gene matches: 5. CDR1 and CDR2 from the germline V gene are MDHEN and SYDVKM. Written as DNA, the CDR3 is TGTGCCAGCAGGGGACTAGCGGAGATGTACAATGAGCAGTTCTTC. Amino acids: CASRGLAEMYNEQFF.